The 16 T cell receptor beta chains given below trace back to one sample, sequenced in a study of T cell responses to AZD1222 COVID-19 vaccine. Profiling relied on immunoSEQ multiplex PCR, and the TCRdb table lists in-frame clones only, not all of them. The table records under 200,000 clones, 90% of them present only once. Sequenced here: peripheral blood, sampled on day 0 of AZD1222 vaccination. All receptors come from an adult in good health.

V gene TRBV6-6 combines with J gene TRBJ2-1; TRBD2 is a possible D gene (6 bases). Trimming pared 0 bases from V and 0 bases from J, leaving 9 bases between. This CDR3 is built from 16 residues. Germline V gene data show CDR1 as MNHNY and CDR2 as SVGAGI (reference sequence). The CDR3 region has the DNA TGTGCCAGCAGTTACTCCCCGGGGGACTCCTACAATGAGCAGTTCTTC. Amino acids: CASSYSPGDSYNEQFF.

The sample holds one count of this clone. The genes are TRBV18 and TRBJ1-2, with D possibly being TRBD1 (6 bases). The CDR3 sequence is 14 residues long. Trimming took off 4 bases at V and 0 bases at J, with 9 bases between the two ends. CDR1 is KGHSH and CDR2 is LQKENI in the germline V gene. The CDR3 protein is CASSRGPANYGYTF. In nucleotides, the CDR3 is TGTGCCAGCTCACGGGGGCCGGCTAACTATGGCTACACCTTC.

This clone was seen a single time. The genes are TRBV11-3 and TRBJ2-7; D may be TRBD1 (5 bases). This CDR3 spans 14 amino acids. Germline CDR1 is SGHNT and CDR2 is YENEEA. V gave up 1 base and J gave up 2 bases, with 9 bases separating them. Written as DNA, the CDR3 is TGTGCCAGCAGCTTAGGACAGAGTACCTACGAGCAGTACTTC. Translating gives CASSLGQSTYEQYF.

The chain uses TRBV2 and TRBJ1-4, with 9 bases that match TRBD1. Germline values: CDR1 SNHLY, CDR2 FYNNEI. There are 14 residues in the CDR3. Trimming removed 7 bases from V and 6 bases from J; junction bases left unmatched: 6. The CDR3 bases are TGTGCCAGCACCTCGGGACAGGGAGATGAAAAACTGTTTTTT. This codes for CASTSGQGDEKLFF.

The gene calls are TRBV24-1 and TRBJ2-5; D uncertain. Trimming cost V 2 bases and J 2 bases, with 11 bases left between them. The CDR3 has 15 amino acids. The V gene's germline CDR1 is KGHDR and CDR2 SFDVKD. In DNA form, the CDR3 reads TGTGCCACCAGTGATTCACTTCTTCCACAAGAGACCCAGTACTTC. It translates to CATSDSLLPQETQYF.

The V and J genes are TRBV7-8 and TRBJ2-1; D perhaps matches TRBD2 (5 bases). The CDR3 is 13 amino acids. CDR1 is SGHVS, CDR2 FQNEAQ, per germline. The ends were cut back, 7 bases at V and 6 bases at J, with 13 bases in the middle. DNA of the CDR3: TGTGCCAGCAACCCTGGCGGGTCCAATGAGCAGTTCTTC. Its protein is CASNPGGSNEQFF.

The chain couples TRBV6-4 to TRBJ2-2; 11 nucleotides match TRBD1. V shed 6 bases, J shed 5 bases, and the junction held 8 bases outside the gene matches. Looked up from germline, CDR1 is MRHNA and CDR2 is SNTAGT. The CDR3 has 16 amino acids. The CDR3 bases are TGTGCCAGCAGAGATTGGACAGGGGGCAAGACCGGGGAGCTGTTTTTT. Protein: CASRDWTGGKTGELFF.

J is TRBJ1-5 and V is TRBV28; weak D call: TRBD1 (6 bases). The germline gives CDR1 MDHEN, CDR2 SYDVKM. CDR3 length: 13 amino acids. V was cut by 5 bases and J by 7 bases, with 12 bases left in between. The CDR3 bases are TGTGCCAGCAGTCCCAGGGGTTGGCAGCCCCAGCATTTT. It yields the protein CASSPRGWQPQHF.

J is TRBJ1-3 and V is TRBV7-9; no clear D. V was pared by 4 bases and J by 0 bases, with 7 bases between. Germline lookup yields CDR1 SEHNR and CDR2 FQNEAQ (reference sequence). The CDR3 loop spans 14 amino acids. For the CDR3, the DNA is TGTGCCAGCAGCTGGACGACCTCTGGAAACACCATATATTTT. Translating it yields CASSWTTSGNTIYF.

The gene calls are TRBV5-5 and TRBJ2-3; tentative D call: TRBD2 (5 bases). The CDR3 is 14 amino acids. V was clipped by 1 base and J by 3 bases, with 9 bases between them. The germline CDR1 and CDR2 sequences are SGHKS and YYEKEE (reference sequence). CDR3 bases: TGTGCCAGCAGCTTGTTGACTATAACAGATACGCAGTATTTT. Its translation: CASSLLTITDTQYF.

This chain uses TRBV5-1 with TRBJ1-1; D might be TRBD1 (6 bases). Germline values: CDR1 SGHRS, CDR2 YFSETQ. CDR3 length equals 14 residues. V dropped 4 bases and J dropped 5 bases, with 15 bases sitting between them. As DNA, the CDR3 is TGCGCCAGCAGCCCGCAGGGGTGGAGGACTGAAGCTTTCTTT. Protein sequence: CASSPQGWRTEAFF.

This chain links TRBV6-1 with TRBJ1-1; D call uncertain. Per germline, CDR1 MNHNS and CDR2 SASEGT. Trimming cost V 2 bases and J 0 bases, with 4 bases left between them. The CDR3 length is 13 residues. The CDR3 DNA is TGTGCCAGCAGTGAATATCTGAACACTGAAGCTTTCTTT. Amino acids: CASSEYLNTEAFF.

The V gene is TRBV4-2, the J gene TRBJ2-1, with 7 bases fitting TRBD2. Germline V gene lookup returns CDR1 LGHNA and CDR2 YNFKEQ. The CDR3 consists of 14 residues. The V and J ends lost 6 bases and 6 bases, in that order; junction bases with no gene match: 8. The CDR3 coding sequence is TGTGCCAGCAGGGTGGGGTGGGGGGGCAATGAGCAGTTCTTC. Translated, it gives CASRVGWGGNEQFF.

The chain carries TRBV7-9 and TRBJ1-1; D is ambiguous. Trimming removed 5 bases from V and 6 bases from J, with 13 bases in between. Germline values: CDR1 SEHNR, CDR2 FQNEAQ (reference sequence). This CDR3 is built from 13 residues. The CDR3 sequence: CASSLEPGAEAFF. CDR3 bases: TGTGCCAGCAGCCTCGAGCCCGGGGCTGAAGCTTTCTTT.

A few counts support this clone. J is TRBJ1-2 and V is TRBV29-1, with D hard to call. The germline gives CDR1 SQVTM, CDR2 ANQGSEA. The V gene lost 3 bases and the J gene lost 5 bases, with 10 bases spanning the gap. The CDR3 loop spans 12 amino acids. CDR3 sequence (DNA): TGCAGCGTTGATATATCTGATTATGGCTACACCTTC. Translation gives CSVDISDYGYTF.

The V call is TRBV27, the J call TRBJ1-1, with unresolved D. The V gene lost 0 bases and the J gene lost 8 bases, with 13 bases spanning the gap. CDR3 size: 14 residues. Germline values: CDR1 MNHEY, CDR2 SMNVEV (reference sequence). The DNA for the CDR3 is TGTGCCAGCAGTTTATCCCTTCAGCTAAACGAAGCTTTCTTT. The encoded protein is CASSLSLQLNEAFF.